There are many counts of the clone carrying this TCR beta chain. The target antigen is unknown. The library protocol tagged individual cDNA molecules with unique molecular identifiers. Using its own MiXCR run on the 5' RACE reads, TCRdb lists one record per CDR3 protein. The table lists under 60,000 distinct CDR3 sequences, over 5% of them singletons, with around 4.3% in the top ten. Trimming shortened V by 0 bases and J by 9 bases, and 14 bases separated the two germline ends. CDR1 and CDR2 (germline): DFQATT, SNEGSKA (reference sequence). The CDR3 sequence is 13 residues long. The sample belongs to a study of early T cells in non-severe SARS-CoV-2 infection. Study at large: RNA in bulk from unsorted whole blood was sequenced, and chains were unpaired. The study's findings and limits: Matching results from VDJdb favored anti-spike CD8 responses, leaving private and CD4 specificities undetected.

The sequenced sample consisted of whole blood. The receptor was derived from an adult who was a healthcare worker with PCR-confirmed SARS-CoV-2 infection or an uninfected control (not recorded which). V and J are TRBV20-1 and TRBJ1-1, with D tentatively TRBD1 (5 bases). CDR3 in DNA: TGCAGTGCTAGAGATCGGGGCGCCCAAAAAGCTTTCTTT. Its translation is CSARDRGAQKAFF.